This T cell receptor beta chain was sequenced in a study of T-cell memory formation after mild COVID-19. The CDR3 spans 15 residues. Germline V lookup: CDR1 KGHSH, CDR2 LQKENI. Trimming left V 3 bases short and J 0 bases short, with 12 bases between. TCRdb redid the calling of the 5' RACE reads with MiXCR, one entry per CDR3 protein. Of under 300,000 distinct CDR3 sequences in the sample, around 15% were seen once. The chain recombines TRBV18 with TRBJ2-7, with D possibly TRBD1 on 6 matching bases. The sample was PBMCs or a T cell subset sorted from them (not recorded which). The receptor's source is a young man who had mild COVID-19 (a few samples of this study predate the infection). Cell type and time point are not known. CDR3 residues: CASSPTLDSSYEQYF. In nucleotides, the CDR3 is TGTGCCAGCTCACCTACTCTGGACAGCTCCTACGAGCAGTACTTC.